Listed below are T cell receptor beta chains from one sample, sequenced in a study of blood T cell repertoires in COVID-19. Assay used: immunoSEQ multiplex PCR; TCRdb lists only in-frame clones, some missing. This table holds 200,000 to 300,000 clones, around 80% found once. The sequencing sample was made of peripheral blood. All receptors derive from a man aged 60 to 69 with acute or convalescent COVID-19. Both conserved end residues are part of each CDR3. Each record gives: D gene, V gene, clone size, J gene, CDR3 protein, CDR3 DNA. The D gene is left open where the match is weak. The listing skips clone size in some rows; elsewhere it reads once, few, many or a size class.

>NA|TRBV5-3|few|TRBJ2-1
CARSLERLPRNNEQFF
TGTGCCAGAAGCTTGGAGCGGCTCCCGAGGAACAATGAGCAGTTCTTC
>NA|TRBV5-5|NA|TRBJ1-1
CASSLSVLDWANTEAFF
TGTGCCAGCAGCTTGTCGGTCTTGGACTGGGCGAACACTGAAGCTTTCTTT
>TRBD1|TRBV2|NA|TRBJ2-7
CASGTGGYEQYF
TGTGCCAGCGGGACAGGGGGATACGAGCAGTACTTC
>NA|TRBV11-2|NA|TRBJ2-6
CAGFGGLGANVLTF
TGTGCAGGGTTCGGGGGGCTTGGGGCCAACGTCCTGACTTTC
>TRBD1|TRBV6-5|NA|TRBJ1-2
CATVPRQGANYGYTF
TGTGCCACCGTTCCGAGACAGGGGGCAAACTATGGCTACACCTTC
>TRBD1|TRBV5-1|NA|TRBJ1-5
CASSLTPGQGDQPQHF
TGCGCCAGCAGCTTGACACCGGGACAGGGTGATCAGCCCCAGCATTTT
>TRBD2|TRBV3-1/TRBV3-2|NA|TRBJ2-7
CASSPFSGVYEQYF
TGTGCCAGCAGCCCCTTTAGCGGGGTCTACGAGCAGTACTTC
>TRBD1|TRBV28|NA|TRBJ2-6
CASSSYGTAGANVLTF
TGTGCCAGCAGTTCTTACGGGACAGCTGGGGCCAACGTCCTGACTTTC
>TRBD2|TRBV5-4|NA|TRBJ2-5
CASSGGLAGGPGGTQYF
TGTGCCAGCAGCGGGGGACTAGCGGGAGGGCCTGGGGGGACCCAGTACTTC
>NA|TRBV9|NA|TRBJ2-1
CASSVGPNGDNEQFF
TGTGCCAGCAGCGTAGGGCCGAATGGTGACAATGAGCAGTTCTTC
>TRBD2|TRBV10-3|NA|TRBJ2-1
CAISEPSLAGSYNEQFF
TGTGCCATCAGTGAGCCGTCCCTAGCGGGGTCCTACAATGAGCAGTTCTTC
>NA|TRBV5-1|NA|TRBJ2-4
CASSSLAKNIQYF
TGCGCCAGCAGTTCTCTAGCCAAAAACATTCAGTACTTC
>NA|TRBV5-5|NA|TRBJ2-3
CASSSHSQEYF
TGTGCCAGCAGCTCACACTCACAGGAGTATTTT
>NA|TRBV11-2|NA|TRBJ2-2
CASSFLASTGELFF
TGTGCCAGCAGCTTTCTAGCGAGCACCGGGGAGCTGTTTTTT
>TRBD2|TRBV2|NA|TRBJ2-1
CASSLAGASYNEQFF
TGTGCCAGCAGTCTAGCGGGTGCCTCTTACAATGAGCAGTTCTTC
>NA|TRBV19|NA|TRBJ1-5
CASSTPWRGSNQPQHF
TGTGCCAGTAGTACCCCTTGGAGAGGTAGCAATCAGCCCCAGCATTTT